Following are 12 T cell receptor beta chains from one sample sequenced in a study of CD8+ T cells in alopecia areata. Extraction of RNA preceded its reverse transcription into cDNA, which served as the sequencing template. Sequencing was performed with immunoSEQ multiplex PCR; in TCRdb, only in-frame clones are kept and a portion is missing. The sample includes approximately 300,000 clones, 58% of them seen just once. As for treatment: oral pan-JAK inhibitor, 5-10 mg twice daily. The sample here was CD4+ T cells sorted from blood, taken at week 24, from a patient treated with tofacitinib. Receptor source: a human donor with alopecia areata.

The V gene is TRBV6-5, the J gene TRBJ1-2; maybe TRBD1 (6 bases). The V end was cut by 6 bases, the J end by 7 bases, with 21 bases between. Germline CDR1 is MNHEY and CDR2 is SVGAGI. The CDR3 spans 15 residues. Written as DNA, the CDR3 is TGTGCCAGCAGGGGATCCGTGACAGGTCCCTTTGGCTACACCTTC. Translation: CASRGSVTGPFGYTF.

On this clone: The junction shows a germline mismatch at one end, possibly a read error. The V and J genes are TRBV7-7 and TRBJ2-2; no reliable D call. Germline assignment: CDR1 SSHAT and CDR2 FNYEAQ (reference sequence). There are 16 residues in the CDR3. The CDR3 here is CASSSRAGPNTGELFF. CDR3 coding DNA: TGTGCTAGCAGCTCCCGCGCTGGACCGAACACCGGGGAGCTGTTTTTT.

This clone was picked up a small number of times. The chain carries TRBV14 and TRBJ1-1, with D unclear. V was cut by 2 bases and J by 0 bases, with 4 bases left in between. CDR3 length: 13 residues. Germline V gives CDR1 SGHDN, CDR2 FVKESK. The CDR3: CASSQYLNTEAFF. The CDR3 bases are TGTGCCAGCAGCCAATACTTGAACACTGAAGCTTTCTTT.

In DNA form, the CDR3 reads TGTGCCATCTCACCCGGACAGGGAGTAGACGAGCAGTACTTC. It encodes CAISPGQGVDEQYF. The rearrangement joins TRBV10-3 to TRBJ2-7; TRBD1 matches at 8 bases. Germline V gene data show CDR1 as ENHRY and CDR2 as SYGVKD. The CDR3 length is 14 residues. With 8 bases clipped from V and 5 bases from J, the junction kept 11 bases outside the gene matches.

V usage is TRBV27 and J usage is TRBJ1-6, with no clear D. V lost 6 bases, J lost 0 bases, and 9 bases lay in between. The germline V gene has CDR1 MNHEY and CDR2 SMNVEV (reference sequence). The CDR3 runs 15 residues. CDR3 sequence (DNA): TGTGCCAGCAGCTATCGGGACTCCTATAATTCACCCCTCCACTTT. Protein: CASSYRDSYNSPLHF.

V is TRBV7-9 and J is TRBJ1-1, with D hard to call. Between the trimmed V and J ends, which lost 3 bases and 1 base, there was a span of 12 bases. This CDR3 is 15 amino acids long. Germline V gene data show CDR1 as SEHNR and CDR2 as FQNEAQ (reference sequence). This CDR3 is CASSLVLTENTEAFF. CDR3 nucleotides: TGTGCCAGCAGCTTGGTCCTAACAGAGAACACTGAAGCTTTCTTT. The full variable domain, in which reference TRBV7-9 and TRBJ1-1 provide the parts outside the CDR3, is DTGVSQNPRHKITKRGQNVTFRCDPISEHNRLYWYRQTLGQGPEFLTYFQNEAQLEKSRLLSDRFSAERPKGSFSTLEIQRTEQGDSAMYLCASSLVLTENTEAFFGQGTRLTVV.

V usage is TRBV14 and J usage is TRBJ1-2; tentatively, D is TRBD1 (6 bases). V dropped 1 base and J dropped 8 bases, with 11 bases sitting between them. Per the germline V gene, CDR1 is SGHDN and CDR2 is FVKESK. The CDR3 is made up of 13 amino acids. This chain's CDR3 is CASSQAPQGGYTF. CDR3 nucleotide sequence: TGTGCCAGCAGCCAAGCCCCTCAGGGGGGCTACACCTTC.

V gene TRBV29-1 combines with J gene TRBJ2-7; 7 nucleotides line up with TRBD1. The V gene end was trimmed by 1 base and the J gene end by 0 bases; junction bases not matched to a gene: 9. The CDR3 is 16 amino acids. The germline gives CDR1 SQVTM, CDR2 ANQGSEA. The CDR3 sequence: CSVEAEGQWSSYEQYF. The CDR3 bases are TGCAGCGTTGAAGCAGAGGGACAGTGGAGCTCCTACGAGCAGTACTTC.

This clone was seen more than once but under ten times. The chain joins TRBV30 to TRBJ1-5, with TRBD1 identical over 7 bases. Germline CDR1 and CDR2: GTSNPN and SVGIG (reference sequence). The CDR3 length is 13 residues. After removal of 2 bases from V and 8 bases from J, the junction contained 6 bases not matched to a gene. As DNA, the CDR3 is TGTGCCTGGAGTCCCGACAGGGATGAGCCCCAGCATTTT. Its protein product is CAWSPDRDEPQHF.

This chain uses TRBV5-6 with TRBJ2-2, with 8 nucleotides matching TRBD2. The CDR3 covers 15 residues. V trimming: 1 base; J trimming: 3 bases; junction bases outside the gene matches: 2. Germline V gives CDR1 SGHDT, CDR2 YYEEEE. The CDR3 sequence is CASSLPTSDTGELFF. CDR3 sequence (DNA): TGTGCCAGCAGCTTGCCGACTAGCGACACCGGGGAGCTGTTTTTT.

The genes are TRBV2 and TRBJ2-5; D ambiguous. CDR1 and CDR2 (germline): SNHLY, FYNNEI. V was clipped by 3 bases and J by 1 base, with 12 bases between them. The CDR3 extends over 15 amino acids. Written as DNA, the CDR3 is TGTGCCAGCAGTGAGGATAGGACGGCCCAAGAGACCCAGTACTTC. Its translation is CASSEDRTAQETQYF.

The chain carries TRBV21-1 and TRBJ2-3; TRBD2 is the table's D call, not checked against the DNA. TRBV21-1 is flagged as a pseudogene. The CDR3 sequence is 17 residues long. For the CDR3, the DNA is TGTGCCAGCAGCAAAGCGCTTCGGGGAACTAGCACAGATACGCAGTATTTT. Its protein is CASSKALRGTSTDTQYF.